This TCR beta chain was retrieved from a study of Ad26.COV2.S vaccination and SARS-CoV-2 variants. Across the study: Ad26.COV2.S was injected intramuscularly once or twice, 56 days apart.

Study-wide findings and caveats: There was a possibility that the TCR breadth and depth analyses underestimated total T cell responses.

As regards this clone: The target antigen is unknown.

Clones were read by immunoSEQ multiplex PCR, and TCRdb kept only the in-frame ones, dropping some. The sample holds around 450,000 clones, roughly 88% seen once. Treatment described: roughly 20 received Ad26.COV2.S at low or high dose, single or two shots; 5 received placebo; per-sample allocation not given. Samples came from day 63 after the first vaccine or placebo injection. Here the sequenced sample was peripheral blood, taken in a trial of Ad26.COV2.S vaccine versus placebo. The clonotype was recovered from a person aged 18-60 years who received the Ad26.COV2.S COVID-19 vaccine or a placebo.

In DNA form, the CDR3 reads TGTGCCAGCAGCTTGGGGTTTGTACAGAGAGTTGAAAAACTGTTTTTT. Its translation is CASSLGFVQRVEKLFF. This chain connects TRBV5-6 to TRBJ1-4; D ambiguous. This CDR3 has 16 residues. V lost 0 bases to trimming and J lost 7 bases, with 16 bases between them. Germline V gives CDR1 SGHDT, CDR2 YYEEEE.